This T cell receptor beta chain stems from a study of blood T cell repertoires in COVID-19. Profiling relied on immunoSEQ multiplex PCR, and the TCRdb table lists in-frame clones only, not all of them. The sample holds more than 85,000 clones, 80% to 90% seen once. The CDR3 consists of 13 residues. Germline CDR1 and CDR2: MDHEN and SYDVKM. The V end lost 6 bases, the J end lost 8 bases, and 11 bases lay between the germline ends. Participants had their cohort set by participant-reported clinical history. The genes are TRBV28 and TRBJ1-6, with D uncertain. The receptor was derived from a woman aged 45-59 years who had recovered from COVID-19. Sequencing was carried out using PBMCs or T cells enriched from blood (not recorded which). The CDR3 nucleotides read TGTGCCAGCAGGACAAGCTGGGATTCACCCCTCCACTTT. Translation: CASRTSWDSPLHF.